Presented here are 13 T cell receptor beta chains from one specimen sequenced in a study of identifying expanded T cells in peripheral blood. The repertoire was sequenced with immunoSEQ multiplex PCR; TCRdb's copy has only in-frame clones and lacks some. The sample consists of some 96,000 clones, 88% of them appearing once. Sequencing used blood. The source of these receptors is a person aged 18 to 75 in good health.

J is TRBJ2-1 and V is TRBV12-5, with 8 positions matching TRBD1. Trimming took 8 bases from V and 3 from J; bases not matched to a gene: 9. Germline assignment: CDR1 LGHNT and CDR2 FRNRAP. The CDR3 has 15 residues. Written as DNA, the CDR3 is TGTGCTAGTCCCGGACAGGGAGGAATCTACAATGAGCAGTTCTTC. The encoded protein is CASPGQGGIYNEQFF.

V is TRBV5-1 and J is TRBJ2-7, with 12 bases fitting TRBD2. V lost 2 bases and J lost 6; bases outside the gene matches: 6. Germline lookup yields CDR1 SGHRS and CDR2 YFSETQ. The CDR3 is 15 residues long. CDR3 amino acids: CASSFLAGGRPEQYF. The CDR3, as DNA: TGCGCCAGCAGCTTCCTAGCGGGAGGGCGCCCCGAGCAGTACTTC.

The rearrangement links TRBV7-9 to TRBJ1-5, with D maybe TRBD1 (5 bases). CDR3 size: 15 residues. V was pared by 2 bases and J by 6 bases, with 14 bases between. From germline, CDR1 is SEHNR and CDR2 FQNEAQ (reference sequence). DNA of the CDR3: TGTGCCAGCAGCTTAAGTTCGGCAGGGACTCAGCCCCAGCATTTT. It specifies CASSLSSAGTQPQHF.

The chain carries TRBV2 and TRBJ1-1, with D possibly being TRBD1 (5 bases). Germline V gene lookup returns CDR1 SNHLY and CDR2 FYNNEI. The CDR3 totals 12 residues. Trimming stripped 4 bases from V and 5 bases from J, with 8 bases between. The CDR3 DNA sequence: TGTGCCAGCAGTGGGGGGGGGACTGAAGCTTTCTTT. This codes for CASSGGGTEAFF.

This clone came up once. The chain uses TRBV7-9 and TRBJ1-1; D uncertain. V lost 2 bases, J lost 5 bases, and 9 bases lay in between. This CDR3 has 13 residues. Germline V gene sequence: CDR1 SEHNR, CDR2 FQNEAQ (reference sequence). CDR3 sequence reads: CASSLMAGTEAFF. As DNA, the CDR3 is TGTGCCAGCAGCTTAATGGCCGGGACTGAAGCTTTCTTT.

V usage is TRBV7-7 and J usage is TRBJ2-5; TRBD1 agrees at 10 bases. Germline V gives CDR1 SSHAT, CDR2 FNYEAQ (reference sequence). Trimming took 3 bases from V and 4 from J; bases not matched to a gene: 5. This CDR3 is built from 15 residues. The DNA of the CDR3 is TGTGCCAGCAGCTTGCGACAGGGGGCGGGAGAGACCCAGTACTTC. It yields the protein CASSLRQGAGETQYF.

This chain joins TRBV6-1 and TRBJ2-1, with 13 bases identical to TRBD2. Unmatched junction bases numbered 5, after V lost 2 bases and J lost 7 bases. The germline CDR1 and CDR2 sequences are MNHNS and SASEGT. This CDR3 region has 16 residues. The CDR3 protein is CASSERGLAGLNEQFF. The CDR3 region has the DNA TGTGCCAGCAGTGAAAGGGGACTAGCGGGATTAAATGAGCAGTTCTTC.

The V and J genes are TRBV6-5 and TRBJ2-5; 8 nucleotides line up with TRBD2. The J call may be faulty, since TRBJ2-7 better matches the DNA end. CDR3 length: 15 residues. Germline CDR1 MNHEY, CDR2 SVGAGI. This chain's CDR3 is CASSYSTSDFYEQYF. Written as DNA, the CDR3 is TGTGCCAGCAGTTACTCGACTAGCGATTTCTACGAGCAGTACTTC.

V usage is TRBV19 and J usage is TRBJ1-2, with a possible D match to TRBD1 (6 bases). The V gene lost 5 bases and the J gene lost 6 bases, with 16 bases spanning the gap. The CDR3 spans 14 residues. CDR1 and CDR2 from the germline V gene are LNHDA and SQIVND (reference sequence). The CDR3: CASSPQTGINGYTF. CDR3 sequence (DNA): TGTGCCAGTAGTCCCCAGACAGGAATCAATGGCTACACCTTC.

V and J are TRBV7-9 and TRBJ2-5; 10 positions agree with TRBD2. Germline V lookup: CDR1 SEHNR, CDR2 FQNEAQ (reference sequence). The ends lost 5 bases at V and 5 bases at J; junction bases unmatched: 5. This CDR3 has 14 amino acids. The CDR3 region has the DNA TGTGCCAGCAGCAATAGCGGGAGGAGGGAGACCCAGTACTTC. This translates into CASSNSGRRETQYF.

This clone was detected only once. This chain uses TRBV5-4 with TRBJ2-7; a possible D gene is TRBD1 (5 bases). The CDR3 is 14 residues long. Looked up from germline, CDR1 is SGHNT and CDR2 is YYREEE (reference sequence). The V end lost 1 base, the J end lost 1 base, and 9 bases lay between the germline ends. The CDR3 coding sequence is TGTGCCAGCAGCTTGTCTGACAGATCCTACGAGCAGTACTTC. Translating it yields CASSLSDRSYEQYF.

This clone was seen once. The chain employs TRBV5-1 and TRBJ2-1; TRBD1 matches 8 bases. V dropped 2 bases and J dropped 6; count of bases not matched to a gene: 1. CDR3 length: 13 residues. The germline CDR1 and CDR2 sequences are SGHRS and YFSETQ. The CDR3 reads CASSFTGGNEQFF. The CDR3 bases are TGCGCCAGCAGCTTTACAGGGGGCAATGAGCAGTTCTTC.

As concerns this clone: Other DNA variants within this sample encode the same CDR3. This chain links TRBV6-5 with TRBJ1-5; D is uncertain. CDR3 size: 12 residues. The V gene lost 5 bases and the J gene lost 3 bases, with 5 bases spanning the gap. Germline V gene data show CDR1 as MNHEY and CDR2 as SVGAGI. Here the CDR3 reads CASSRPNQPQHF. CDR3 bases: TGTGCCAGCAGTCGGCCCAATCAGCCCCAGCATTTT.